What follows describes a single T cell receptor beta chain. The junction departs from the called germline gene at one end, perhaps through a read error. This CDR3 spans 14 amino acids. In germline, CDR1 is SSHAT, CDR2 FNYEAQ (reference sequence). The record originates from a study of T cells after posttransplantation cyclophosphamide. Assay used: immunoSEQ multiplex PCR; TCRdb lists only in-frame clones, some missing. Among about 7,300 clones listed, 91% were seen once. The receptor's source is a woman aged 45-65 years in good health and a related stem cell transplant donor. The sequencing input was CD4+ T cells sorted from blood. The rearrangement links TRBV7-7 to TRBJ2-3, with D possibly being TRBD1 (5 bases). CDR3: CASSLGAGTDTQYF. The CDR3 nucleotides are TGTGCTAGCAGCTTAGGGGCCGGCACAGATACGCAGTATTTT.